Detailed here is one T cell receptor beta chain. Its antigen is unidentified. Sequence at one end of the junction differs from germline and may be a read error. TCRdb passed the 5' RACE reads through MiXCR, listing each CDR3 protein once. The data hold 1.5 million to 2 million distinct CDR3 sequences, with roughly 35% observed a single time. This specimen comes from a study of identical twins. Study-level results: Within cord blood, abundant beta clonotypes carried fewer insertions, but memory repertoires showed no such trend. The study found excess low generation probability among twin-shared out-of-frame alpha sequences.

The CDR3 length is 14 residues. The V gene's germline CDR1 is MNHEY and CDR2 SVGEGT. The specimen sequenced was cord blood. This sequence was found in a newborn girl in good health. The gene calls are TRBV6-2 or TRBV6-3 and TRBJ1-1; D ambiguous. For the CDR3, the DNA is TGTGCCCGCAGTTTCCCCCGGGAGAACACTGAAGCTTTCTTT. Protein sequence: CARSFPRENTEAFF.